These 29 T cell receptor beta chains came from one sample sequenced in a study of molecular identifiers for immune sequencing clone quantification. TCRdb re-called the PCR reads with MiXCR, one entry per CDR3 protein. This sample has roughly 630,000 distinct CDR3 sequences, with roughly 27% found just once. The sequencing sample was made of naive CD8+ T cells from blood, with Jurkat cell RNA spiked in. Regarding subset: FACS-sorted CD8+CD4-CCR7+CD45RA+ naive T cells. The source of these receptors is a human donor in good health. Some libraries in this study had Jurkat cell RNA spiked in.

This clonotype was recorded a few times. This may be a read error, as it is one base from a much larger clone. The chain joins TRBV5-4 to TRBJ1-1; D unclear. Trimming left V 3 bases short and J 4 bases short, with 16 bases between. The CDR3 is 15 amino acids. Per the germline V gene, CDR1 is SGHNT and CDR2 is YYREEE (reference sequence). CDR3 bases: TGTGCCAGCAGCTCTTGGGCAGTCCCAATCACTGAAGCTTTCTTT. This encodes CASSSWAVPITEAFF.

With respect to this clonotype: A much more abundant neighbour one base away suggests this may be a read error. This likely comes from a read error, as the CDR3 has no conserved phenylalanine or tryptophan at its end. The V call is TRBV5-5, the J call TRBJ2-7; no definite D call. The CDR3 consists of 14 residues. Trimming shortened V by 2 bases and J by 3 bases, and 12 bases separated the two germline ends. Germline V gene sequence: CDR1 SGHKS, CDR2 YYEKEE (reference sequence). Here the CDR3 reads CASSFRGADYEQYL. The CDR3, as DNA: TGTGCCAGCAGCTTTCGTGGCGCTGACTACGAGCAGTACCTC.

V usage is TRBV5-1 and J usage is TRBJ1-1; 8 positions match TRBD1. CDR1 and CDR2 from the germline V gene are SGHRS and YFSETQ. The CDR3 is made up of 15 amino acids. J lost 3 bases, V lost 4 bases, and 8 bases had no gene match. CDR3 coding DNA: TGCGCCAGCAGCGCACAATCGACAGGGGACACTGAAGCTTTCTTT. Protein sequence: CASSAQSTGDTEAFF.

About this clonotype itself: Being one base from a much bigger clone, this may be a read error. The V and J genes are TRBV7-9 and TRBJ1-1; D gene unclear. CDR1 and CDR2 (germline): SEHNR, FQNEAQ (reference sequence). V was pared by 4 bases and J by 5 bases, with 8 bases between. This CDR3 contains 12 residues. The CDR3 nucleotides read TGTGCCAGCAGCTCCGCGAAAACTGAAGCTTTCTTT. Translating it yields CASSSAKTEAFF. The variable domain in full, completed from reference TRBV7-9 and TRBJ1-1, reads DTGVSQNPRHKITKRGQNVTFRCDPISEHNRLYWYRQTLGQGPEFLTYFQNEAQLEKSRLLSDRFSAERPKGSFSTLEIQRTEQGDSAMYLCASSSAKTEAFFGQGTRLTVV.

This clonotype was found a few times. The rearrangement joins TRBV27 to TRBJ1-6, with TRBD1 matching over 7 bases. The CDR3 runs to 14 residues. V lost 5 bases, J lost 10 bases, and 8 bases stayed unmatched. Germline-derived CDR1 and CDR2 are MNHEY and SMNVEV (reference sequence). CDR3 loop: CASSLQGDGSPLHF. The CDR3 DNA reads TGTGCCAGCAGTCTCCAGGGGGACGGGTCACCCCTCCACTTT.

This clonotype came up a few times. This chain joins TRBV28 and TRBJ1-5; tentatively, D is TRBD1 (6 bases). Per germline, CDR1 MDHEN and CDR2 SYDVKM. Deletions cut 6 bases from V and 5 bases from J, with 17 bases between. The CDR3 runs 15 residues. CDR3: CASRPGQFRDQPQHF. The CDR3 nucleotides read TGTGCCAGCAGGCCAGGACAGTTTCGTGATCAGCCCCAGCATTTT. Based on the CDR3 plus reference TRBV28 and TRBJ1-5, the full variable domain is DVKVTQSSRYLVKRTGEKVFLECVQDMDHENMFWYRQDPGLGLRLIYFSYDVKMKEKGDIPEGYSVSREKKERFSLILESASTNQTSMYLCASRPGQFRDQPQHFGDGTRLSIL.

This clonotype was seen repeatedly, ten times or more. This sequence joins TRBV6-2 or TRBV6-3 and TRBJ1-1; unclear D gene. The CDR3 consists of 14 residues. Germline V CDR1 and CDR2: MNHEY, SVGEGT. Trimming removed 2 bases from V and 3 bases from J, with 10 bases in between. CDR3 in DNA: TGTGCCAGCAGTTACCAAGTTTATGACACTGAAGCTTTCTTT. Translating it yields CASSYQVYDTEAFF.

This clonotype was counted ten times or more. The chain links TRBV27 to TRBJ1-5; 8 bases align to TRBD1. CDR3 length: 16 amino acids. Losses at the gene ends were 3 bases for V and 6 bases for J; bases not matched to a gene: 10. The germline V gene has CDR1 MNHEY and CDR2 SMNVEV (reference sequence). The CDR3: CASSFNTGGLSQPQHF. CDR3 nucleotides: TGTGCCAGCAGTTTCAATACAGGGGGGTTAAGTCAGCCCCAGCATTTT.

This clonotype was recorded once. This chain connects TRBV9 to TRBJ2-7; D may be TRBD1 or TRBD2 (5 bases each). The ends were cut back, 4 bases at V and 2 bases at J, with 16 bases in the middle. The length of the CDR3 is 15 residues. The germline gives CDR1 SGDLS, CDR2 YYNGEE. CDR3 loop: CASSMSRDGAYEQYF. The CDR3 nucleotides read TGTGCCAGCAGCATGAGCCGGGACGGAGCCTACGAGCAGTACTTC.

This clonotype was counted ten times or more. The rearrangement joins TRBV4-1 to TRBJ1-5; D gene unclear. V was clipped by 0 bases and J by 4 bases, with 13 bases between them. The CDR3 is made up of 16 amino acids. Looked up from germline, CDR1 is MGHRA and CDR2 is YSYEKL. CDR3 region: CASSQETGRRNQPQHF. The DNA of the CDR3 is TGCGCCAGCAGCCAAGAGACCGGACGGAGGAATCAGCCCCAGCATTTT.

Comment on this clonotype: A much more abundant neighbour one base away suggests this may be a read error. The chain is built from TRBV7-6 and TRBJ1-1, with a weak D call TRBD1 (5 bases). CDR1 SGHVS and CDR2 FNYEAQ come from the germline V gene. CDR3 length equals 15 residues. CDR3 DNA: TGTGCCAGCAGCCCACAGGACATCATGAACACTGGAGCTTTCTTT. It codes for CASSPQDIMNTGAFF.

This clonotype was recorded many times. The chain carries TRBV6-5 and TRBJ1-5, with D possibly being TRBD1 (5 bases). CDR3 length equals 14 residues. The germline CDR1 and CDR2 sequences are MNHEY and SVGAGI. With 6 bases removed from V and 7 bases from J, the gap between germline ends came to 16 bases. The CDR3 is CASSQVGAGQPQHF. CDR3 coding DNA: TGTGCCAGCAGCCAGGTTGGGGCTGGACAGCCCCAGCATTTT.

In this sample, this clonotype turned up many times. The chain is built from TRBV7-8 and TRBJ2-7, with TRBD2 matching over 11 bases. The CDR3 sequence is 15 residues long. The J segment lost 3 bases and the V segment lost 5 bases, leaving 6 bases of the junction unmatched. CDR1 is SGHVS, CDR2 FQNEAQ, per germline. CDR3 coding DNA: TGTGCCAGCAGCGGGGGGGGGACTAGCGGCTACGAGCAGTACTTC. The encoded protein is CASSGGGTSGYEQYF.

This clonotype was recorded many times. The chain has TRBV12-3 or TRBV12-4 and TRBJ2-5; perhaps TRBD1 as D (6 bases). This CDR3 spans 16 amino acids. V was clipped by 3 bases and J by 0 bases, with 14 bases between them. The chain's CDR3 is CASSFWTVLYQETQYF. The CDR3 DNA is TGTGCCAGCAGTTTCTGGACAGTTTTGTACCAAGAGACCCAGTACTTC.

This clonotype has only a few counts. The chain carries TRBV7-2 and TRBJ2-3; perhaps TRBD2 as D (6 bases). Germline V gene data show CDR1 as SGHTA and CDR2 as FQGNSA. The CDR3 covers 18 residues. V lost 5 bases to trimming and J lost 2 bases, with 23 bases between them. CDR3 sequence: CASSHTALIAEITDTQYF. Written as DNA, the CDR3 is TGTGCCAGCAGCCACACGGCATTAATAGCGGAGATCACAGATACGCAGTATTTT.

Concerning this clonotype itself: This may arise from a read error, as a much more abundant clone is one base away. The rearrangement uses TRBV28 and TRBJ2-5, with 7 bases aligning to TRBD1. The CDR3 sequence is 13 residues long. CDR1 and CDR2 (germline): MDHEN, SYDVKM. DNA of the CDR3: TGTGCCAGCAGCTATACAGGGGAAGAGACCCAGCACTTC. It yields the protein CASSYTGEETQHF.

This chain's CDR3 is CAGTDRAYTDTQYF. The DNA for the CDR3 is TGTGCCGGCACCGATCGGGCGTACACAGATACGCAGTATTTT. This chain links TRBV27 with TRBJ2-3; D remains unclear. The CDR3 is 14 amino acids. The V gene lost 11 bases and the J gene lost 2 bases, with 17 bases spanning the gap. The germline V gene encodes CDR1 MNHEY and CDR2 SMNVEV (reference sequence).

Details on this clonotype: This may arise from a read error, as a much more abundant clone is one base away. This rearrangement joins TRBV27 to TRBJ1-4, with 9 positions matching TRBD1. Germline V gene data show CDR1 as MNHEY and CDR2 as SMNVEV (reference sequence). The CDR3 has 19 residues. The DNA for the CDR3 is TGTGCCAGCAGTCCACTCATATGGGGACAGGGTCTAACTAATGTAAAACTGTTTTTT. Translated: CASSPLIWGQGLTNVKLFF.

CDR3 region: CASSQDKSGGEDTQYF. CDR3 DNA sequence: TGCGCCAGCAGCCAAGATAAATCAGGGGGCGAAGATACGCAGTATTTT. The chain carries TRBV4-3 and TRBJ2-3; 8 bases align to TRBD1. CDR1 LGHNA and CDR2 YSLEER come from the germline V gene. The CDR3 totals 16 residues. After removal of 0 bases from V and 5 bases from J, the junction contained 7 bases not matched to a gene.

This chain connects TRBV29-1 to TRBJ2-2; the D gene is possibly TRBD2 (6 bases). Trimming stripped 3 bases from V and 5 bases from J, with 16 bases between. CDR1 SQVTM and CDR2 ANQGSEA come from the germline V gene. The CDR3 loop spans 15 amino acids. CDR3 sequence: CSVDSEGWGTGELFF. The CDR3 DNA follows: TGCAGCGTTGATTCGGAGGGTTGGGGAACCGGGGAGCTGTTTTTT.

V usage is TRBV20-1 and J usage is TRBJ2-7; 7 bases line up with TRBD1. Germline V gene lookup returns CDR1 DFQATT and CDR2 SNEGSKA (reference sequence). CDR3 size: 15 residues. The CDR3 coding sequence is TGCAGAGCTCGACCAAGACCGGGACAGCTCTACGAGCAGTACTTC. It specifies CRARPRPGQLYEQYF.

This clonotype was recorded a few times. The chain is built from TRBV7-9 and TRBJ2-3; no reliable D call. Per the germline V gene, CDR1 is SEHNR and CDR2 is FQNEAQ (reference sequence). The V gene lost 7 bases and the J gene lost 7 bases, with 18 bases spanning the gap. The CDR3 loop spans 14 amino acids. The CDR3: CASTYSLSINTQYF. The CDR3 DNA reads as TGTGCCAGCACCTACTCCCTCTCCATTAATACGCAGTATTTT.

There are a few counts of this clonotype. This chain uses TRBV12-3 or TRBV12-4 with TRBJ2-3; tentative D call: TRBD2 (5 bases). The CDR3 has 13 amino acids. V was cut by 3 bases and J by 2 bases, with 6 bases left in between. CDR3 in amino acids: CASSFLATDTQYF. The DNA for the CDR3 is TGTGCCAGCAGTTTTCTAGCCACAGATACGCAGTATTTT.

Turning to this clonotype: A much larger clone sits a single nucleotide away, making a read error possible. Because the CDR3 is missing its conserved closing phenylalanine or tryptophan, this is likely a read error. V usage is TRBV4-2 and J usage is TRBJ2-5; D gene uncertain. CDR3 length: 14 amino acids. The V and J ends lost 0 bases and 2 bases respectively, with 7 bases between them. CDR1 is LGHNA, CDR2 YNFKEQ, per germline. This CDR3 reads CASSQDNTQETQYY. Written as DNA, the CDR3 is TGTGCCAGCAGCCAAGATAATACTCAAGAGACCCAGTACTAC.

As to this clonotype: A much larger clone lies one base from this, so it may be a read error. The chain has TRBV12-3 or TRBV12-4 and TRBJ2-3; D gene ambiguous. The CDR3 is made up of 16 amino acids. V lost 5 bases, J lost 2 bases, and 17 bases lay in between. The CDR3 coding sequence is TGTGCCAGCAGTACTCCAACTACCGAAGACACAGATACGCAGTATTTT. Amino acid sequence: CASSTPTTEDTDTQYF.

This chain connects TRBV3-1 to TRBJ1-2, with D unclear. Germline V gene sequence: CDR1 LGHDT, CDR2 YNNKEL (reference sequence). V lost 1 base to trimming and J lost 5 bases, with 14 bases between them. The CDR3 loop spans 15 amino acids. The DNA of the CDR3 is TGTGCCAGCAGCCAAGGGAGGGTAGGGTATTATGGCTACACCTTC. It is translated as CASSQGRVGYYGYTF.

In its sample, this clonotype was seen many times. This chain uses TRBV6-2 or TRBV6-3 with TRBJ2-3, with D possibly being TRBD1 (6 bases). This CDR3 comprises 15 residues. The germline V gene has CDR1 MNHEY and CDR2 SVGEGT. Trimming cost V 0 bases and J 6 bases, with 13 bases left between them. CDR3: CASSYSGNRADTQYF. CDR3 DNA sequence: TGTGCCAGCAGTTACTCCGGGAACAGGGCCGATACGCAGTATTTT.

Turning to this clonotype: A much larger clone lies a single base off, so this may be a read error. The CDR3 bases are TGTGCCAGCAGCCGAACCGGGACTAGCGGATTCCCGAACACCGGGGAGCTGTCTTTT. Its protein product is CASSRTGTSGFPNTGELSF. This chain connects TRBV7-9 to TRBJ2-2; 11 bases agree with TRBD2. Per the germline V gene, CDR1 is SEHNR and CDR2 is FQNEAQ (reference sequence). This CDR3 is built from 19 residues.

This sequence joins TRBV7-9 and TRBJ2-7; 12 bases align to TRBD2. The CDR3 spans 15 residues. From germline, CDR1 is SEHNR and CDR2 FQNEAQ (reference sequence). J was trimmed by 2 bases and V by 5 bases; bases with no gene match: 4. CDR3 DNA sequence: TGTGCCAGCAGCGTTTCTAGCGGGGGGGCCTACGAGCAGTACTTC. Translated: CASSVSSGGAYEQYF.